This record covers a single T cell receptor beta chain. The specificity of this receptor is unknown. Base qualities are not recorded, but no much larger clone differs from it by a single base. The data belong to a study of blood T cell repertoires in COVID-19 (dated by TCRdb to 2018 to 2021). With regard to the full study: Samples from collaborators originated in the United States, Italy and Spain and spanned both the acute and convalescent phases of COVID-19. The material from the prospective study consisted of cDNA or gDNA derived from T cells, B-cell-depleted T cells, or PBMCs. The dataset comprised deeply sampled blood TCRbeta repertoires from subjects exposed to, actively infected with, or recovered from COVID-19. A freely available public database, intended as a resource for researchers studying the immune response to SARS-CoV-2, is where the repertoires were released. The samples were drawn from two sources: the first 160 participants of the ongoing ImmuneRACE study, and approximately 1,300 subjects contributed by 6 global collaborators. Sample metadata almost always included a de-identified subject ID, COVID-19 status, age in years and sex. Where available, HLA class I and class II types were taken from metadata supplied by the sample provider and were not determined by assay-based typing. Summary of the overall study and its limitations: The quantity of clinical and demographic metadata differed by source and by participant and was supplied without curation.

The immunoSEQ Assay, a bias-controlled multiplex PCR, was used to amplify TCRbeta CDR3 regions from genomic DNA. The published analysis was carried out like this. The number of nucleated cells in each sample was estimated from the amplification of reference gene primers within the assay. Sequence reads were collapsed and filtered to measure the absolute abundance of every unique TCRbeta CDR3 rearrangement. For each sample, productive Simpson clonality was calculated by taking the square root of Simpson's diversity index across productive rearrangements. The table was pulled from immuneACCESS by TCRdb, which kept in-frame rearrangements only. Such tables lose some clones; where checked, under half of the loss comes from unresolved V genes, and the rest has no known cause. V, J and clone size derive from that table, while D and trimming were established from the DNA sequence. The sample profile shows 65,000 to 85,000 clones; approximately 90% of them were found once. Of the sample, roughly 6.1% is held by the ten largest clones.

Collaborating institutions collected whole blood in K2EDTA tubes following their own protocols. For TCRbeta analysis, collaborators shipped samples as frozen whole blood, isolated PBMCs, or DNA extracted from either of those sample types. Ends trimmed: V by 5 bases, J by 0 bases; bases unmatched to a gene: 4. The germline V gene encodes CDR1 LNHDA and CDR2 SQIVND (reference sequence). The CDR3 starts with the cysteine, ends with the phenylalanine, and has 14 residues. Kept here is only the CDR3 DNA, which spans 42 bases and is read in frame from base 1. This TCR was sampled from a human donor in a cohort sampled during active COVID-19. Sequencing input: peripheral blood. The chain is made from TRBV19 and TRBJ2-7, with 7 junctional bases fitting TRBD2. The CDR3 sequence is CASSGASGSYEQYF. The DNA is TGTGCCAGTAGTGGGGCTAGCGGCTCCTACGAGCAGTACTTC.